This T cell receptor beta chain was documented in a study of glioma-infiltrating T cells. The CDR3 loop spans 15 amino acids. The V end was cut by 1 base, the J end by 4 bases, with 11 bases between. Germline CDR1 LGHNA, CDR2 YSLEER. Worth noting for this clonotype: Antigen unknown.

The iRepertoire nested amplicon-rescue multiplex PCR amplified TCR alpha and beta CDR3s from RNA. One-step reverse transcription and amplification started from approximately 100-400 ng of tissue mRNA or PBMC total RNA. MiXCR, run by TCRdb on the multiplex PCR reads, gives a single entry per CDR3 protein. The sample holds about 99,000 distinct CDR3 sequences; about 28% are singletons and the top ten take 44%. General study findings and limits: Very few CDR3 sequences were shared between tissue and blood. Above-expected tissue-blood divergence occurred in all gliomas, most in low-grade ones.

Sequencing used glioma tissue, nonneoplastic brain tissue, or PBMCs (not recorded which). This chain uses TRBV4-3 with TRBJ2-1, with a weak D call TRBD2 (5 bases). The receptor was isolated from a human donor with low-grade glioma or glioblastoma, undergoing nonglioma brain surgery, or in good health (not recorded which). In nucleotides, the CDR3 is TGCGCCAGCAGCCAAGGGACGGGATTTTACAATGAGCAGTTCTTC. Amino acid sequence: CASSQGTGFYNEQFF.